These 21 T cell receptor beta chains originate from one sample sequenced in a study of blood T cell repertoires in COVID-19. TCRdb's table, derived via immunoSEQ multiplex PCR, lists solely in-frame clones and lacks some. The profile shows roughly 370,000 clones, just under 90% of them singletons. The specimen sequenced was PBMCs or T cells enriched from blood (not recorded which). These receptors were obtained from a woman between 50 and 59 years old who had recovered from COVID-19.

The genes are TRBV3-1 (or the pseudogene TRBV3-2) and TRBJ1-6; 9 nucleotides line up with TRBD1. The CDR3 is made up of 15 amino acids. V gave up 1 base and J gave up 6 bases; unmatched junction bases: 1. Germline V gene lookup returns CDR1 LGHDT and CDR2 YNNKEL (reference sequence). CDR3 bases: TGTGCCAGCAGCCAAGTGGGACAGGGTAATTCACCCCTCCACTTT. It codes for CASSQVGQGNSPLHF.

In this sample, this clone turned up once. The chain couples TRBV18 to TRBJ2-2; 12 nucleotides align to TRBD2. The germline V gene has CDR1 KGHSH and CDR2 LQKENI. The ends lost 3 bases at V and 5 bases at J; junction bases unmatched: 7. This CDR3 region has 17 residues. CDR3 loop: CASSPSTSGGRTGELFF. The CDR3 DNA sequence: TGTGCCAGCTCACCTTCGACTAGCGGGGGAAGGACCGGGGAGCTGTTTTTT.

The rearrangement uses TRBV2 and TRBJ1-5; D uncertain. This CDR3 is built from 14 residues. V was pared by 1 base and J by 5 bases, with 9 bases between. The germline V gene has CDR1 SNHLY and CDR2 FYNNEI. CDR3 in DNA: TGTGCCAGCAGTGAAGTTAACGGGGATCAGCCCCAGCATTTT. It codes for CASSEVNGDQPQHF. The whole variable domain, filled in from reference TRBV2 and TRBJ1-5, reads EPEVTQTPSHQVTQMGQEVILRCVPISNHLYFYWYRQILGQKVEFLVSFYNNEISEKSEIFDDQFSVERPDGSNFTLKIRSTKLEDSAMYFCASSEVNGDQPQHFGDGTRLSIL.

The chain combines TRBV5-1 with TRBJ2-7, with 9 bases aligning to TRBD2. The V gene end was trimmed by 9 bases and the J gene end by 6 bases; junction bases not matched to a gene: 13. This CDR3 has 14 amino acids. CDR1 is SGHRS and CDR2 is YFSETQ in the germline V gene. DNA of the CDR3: TGCGCCACCTCACCGGGACTAGCCCAACTCGAGCAGTACTTC. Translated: CATSPGLAQLEQYF.

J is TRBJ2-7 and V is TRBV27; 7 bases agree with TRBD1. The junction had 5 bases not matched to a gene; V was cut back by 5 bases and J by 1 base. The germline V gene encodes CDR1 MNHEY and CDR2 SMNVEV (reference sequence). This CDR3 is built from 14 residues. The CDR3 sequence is CASSAAGGSYEQYF. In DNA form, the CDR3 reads TGTGCCAGCAGTGCCGCAGGGGGTTCCTACGAGCAGTACTTC.

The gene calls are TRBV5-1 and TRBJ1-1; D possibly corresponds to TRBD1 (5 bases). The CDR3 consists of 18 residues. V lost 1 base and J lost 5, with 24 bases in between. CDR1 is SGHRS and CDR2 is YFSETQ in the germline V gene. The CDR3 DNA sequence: TGCGCCAGCAGCTTGAGAGCCCGAACGGTCAGGGCGGAGACTGAAGCTTTCTTT. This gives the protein CASSLRARTVRAETEAFF.

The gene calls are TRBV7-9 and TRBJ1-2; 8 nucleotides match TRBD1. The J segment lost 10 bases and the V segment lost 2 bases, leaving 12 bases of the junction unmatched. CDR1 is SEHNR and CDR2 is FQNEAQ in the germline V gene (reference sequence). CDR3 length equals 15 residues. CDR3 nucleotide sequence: TGTGCCAGCAGCTTACCAGGACAGGGCGGGGGTGCCTACACCTTC. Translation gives CASSLPGQGGGAYTF.

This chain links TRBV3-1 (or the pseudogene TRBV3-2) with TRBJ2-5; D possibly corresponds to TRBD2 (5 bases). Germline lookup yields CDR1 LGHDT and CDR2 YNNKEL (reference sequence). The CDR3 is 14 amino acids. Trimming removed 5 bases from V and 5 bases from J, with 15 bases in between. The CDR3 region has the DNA TGTGCCAGCAGCTACCGGAGGAGGTCTGAGACCCAGTACTTC. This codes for CASSYRRRSETQYF.

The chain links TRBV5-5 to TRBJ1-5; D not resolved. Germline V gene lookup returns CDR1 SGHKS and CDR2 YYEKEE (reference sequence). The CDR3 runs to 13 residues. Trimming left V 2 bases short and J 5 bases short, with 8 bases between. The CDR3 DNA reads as TGTGCCAGCAGCTTTACTGCTGATCAGCCCCAGCATTTT. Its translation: CASSFTADQPQHF.

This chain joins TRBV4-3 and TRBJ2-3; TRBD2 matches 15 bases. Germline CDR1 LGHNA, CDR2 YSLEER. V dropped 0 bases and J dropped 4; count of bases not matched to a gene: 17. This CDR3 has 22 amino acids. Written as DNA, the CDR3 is TGCGCCAGCAGCCAAGAATGGCCCGCCCCGGGACTAGCGGGGGGTAGGCCAGATACGCAGTATTTT. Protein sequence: CASSQEWPAPGLAGGRPDTQYF.

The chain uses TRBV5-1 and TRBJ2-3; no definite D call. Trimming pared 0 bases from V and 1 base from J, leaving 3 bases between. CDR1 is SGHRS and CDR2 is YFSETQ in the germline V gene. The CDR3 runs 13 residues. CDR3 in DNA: TGCGCCAGCAGCTTGGGGCGCACAGATACGCAGTATTTT. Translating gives CASSLGRTDTQYF.

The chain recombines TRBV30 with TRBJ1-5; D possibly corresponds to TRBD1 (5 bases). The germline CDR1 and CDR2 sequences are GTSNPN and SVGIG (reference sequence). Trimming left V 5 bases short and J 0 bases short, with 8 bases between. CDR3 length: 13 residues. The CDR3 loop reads CAWEQDSNQPQHF. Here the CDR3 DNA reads TGTGCCTGGGAACAGGATAGCAATCAGCCCCAGCATTTT.

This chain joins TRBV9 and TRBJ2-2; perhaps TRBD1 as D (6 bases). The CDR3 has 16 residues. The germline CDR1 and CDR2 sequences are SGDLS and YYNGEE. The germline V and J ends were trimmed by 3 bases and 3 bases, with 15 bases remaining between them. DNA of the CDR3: TGTGCCAGCAGCGCCACAGGGAGTAGTGACACCGGGGAGCTGTTTTTT. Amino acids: CASSATGSSDTGELFF.

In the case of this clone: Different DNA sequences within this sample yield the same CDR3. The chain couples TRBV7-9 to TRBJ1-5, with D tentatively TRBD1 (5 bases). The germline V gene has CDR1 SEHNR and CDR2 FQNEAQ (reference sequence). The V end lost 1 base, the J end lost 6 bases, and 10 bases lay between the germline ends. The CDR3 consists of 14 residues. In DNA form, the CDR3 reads TGTGCCAGCAGCTTAGGTCAGGGCGGTCAGCCCCAGCATTTT. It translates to CASSLGQGGQPQHF.

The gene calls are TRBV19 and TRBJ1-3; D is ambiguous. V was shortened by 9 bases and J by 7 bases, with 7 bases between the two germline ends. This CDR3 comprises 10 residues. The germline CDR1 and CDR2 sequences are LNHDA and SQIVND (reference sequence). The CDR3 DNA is TGTGCCAGCTGGGAGAACACCATATATTTT. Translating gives CASWENTIYF.

The DNA of the CDR3 is TGTGCCAGCAGCTTGCTATCGCCAGGGGATGAAGAGACCCAGTACTTC. Translated, it gives CASSLLSPGDEETQYF. This sequence joins TRBV7-9 and TRBJ2-5; maybe TRBD1 (6 bases). CDR3 length equals 16 residues. Germline CDR1 and CDR2: SEHNR and FQNEAQ (reference sequence). Trimming took 3 bases from V and 3 from J, leaving 17 bases between them.

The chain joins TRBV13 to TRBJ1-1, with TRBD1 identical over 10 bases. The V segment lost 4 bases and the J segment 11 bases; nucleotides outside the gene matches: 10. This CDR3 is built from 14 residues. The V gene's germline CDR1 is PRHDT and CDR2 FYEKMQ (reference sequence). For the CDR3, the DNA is TGTGCCAGCAGCTCCTATCTGGGACAGGGGAGGGCTTTCTTT. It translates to CASSSYLGQGRAFF.

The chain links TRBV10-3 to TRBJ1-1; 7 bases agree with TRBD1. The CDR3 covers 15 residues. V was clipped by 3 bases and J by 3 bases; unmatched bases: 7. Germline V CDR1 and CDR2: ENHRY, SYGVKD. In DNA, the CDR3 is TGTGCCATCAGTGAAGGGGGCTCCAAGGACACTGAAGCTTTCTTT. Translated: CAISEGGSKDTEAFF.

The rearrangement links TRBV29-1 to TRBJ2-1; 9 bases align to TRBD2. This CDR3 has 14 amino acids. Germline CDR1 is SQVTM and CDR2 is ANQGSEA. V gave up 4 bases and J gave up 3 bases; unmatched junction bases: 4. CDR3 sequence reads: CSVVGTSSYNEQFF. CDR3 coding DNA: TGCAGCGTTGTTGGGACTAGCAGCTACAATGAGCAGTTCTTC.

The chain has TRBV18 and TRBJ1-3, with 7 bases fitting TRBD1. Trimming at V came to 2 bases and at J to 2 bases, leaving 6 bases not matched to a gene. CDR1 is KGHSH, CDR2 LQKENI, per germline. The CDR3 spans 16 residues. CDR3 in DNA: TGTGCCAGCTCACCATCAAGACAGGGTACTGGAAACACCATATATTTT. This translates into CASSPSRQGTGNTIYF.

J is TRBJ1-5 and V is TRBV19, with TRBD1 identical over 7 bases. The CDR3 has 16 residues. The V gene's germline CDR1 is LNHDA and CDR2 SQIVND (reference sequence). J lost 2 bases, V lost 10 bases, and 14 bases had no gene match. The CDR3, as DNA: TGTGCCACTAACGACAGGGTGTCGCGCGGCAATCAGCCCCAGCATTTT. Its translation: CATNDRVSRGNQPQHF.